The 27 T cell receptor beta chains reported below all come from one sample, sequenced in a study of T cell repertoires in cytomegalovirus infection. MiXCR, run by TCRdb on the reads, gives a single entry per CDR3 protein. Of hundreds of thousands of distinct CDR3 sequences listed, 20% to 30% are singletons. Input material: CD8+ T cells from PBMCs. The receptors shown here come from a human donor in good health (CMV status not recorded). Some clones in this sample may be carry-over from other donors' samples.

The rearrangement joins TRBV29-1 to TRBJ1-2, with TRBD1 as a possible D gene (5 bases). The CDR3 totals 12 residues. With 6 bases removed from V and 4 bases from J, the gap between germline ends came to 12 bases. Germline CDR1 is SQVTM and CDR2 is ANQGSEA. The CDR3 DNA is TGCAGCGTAGGGACGGCTTCCTATGGCTACACCTTC. As protein: CSVGTASYGYTF.

This clonotype was detected a few times. The chain couples TRBV10-3 to TRBJ2-7, with D hard to call. The germline V and J ends were trimmed by 0 bases and 4 bases, with 4 bases remaining between them. The CDR3 length is 12 residues. Per the germline V gene, CDR1 is ENHRY and CDR2 is SYGVKD. CDR3 in DNA: TGTGCCATCAGTGAGTCGCAATACGAGCAGTACGTC. Translated, it gives CAISESQYEQYV.

The chain carries TRBV28 and TRBJ1-4; unclear D gene. Germline-derived CDR1 and CDR2 are MDHEN and SYDVKM. Trimming cost V 6 bases and J 0 bases, with 8 bases left between them. CDR3 length: 14 residues. The CDR3 DNA is TGTGCCAGCAGCCGCCTGGCAACTAATGAAAAACTGTTTTTT. Protein sequence: CASSRLATNEKLFF.

In its sample, this clonotype was seen a few times. The chain carries TRBV4-1 and TRBJ2-5; 8 bases align to TRBD1. Germline lookup yields CDR1 MGHRA and CDR2 YSYEKL. This CDR3 region has 15 residues. J was trimmed by 1 base and V by 4 bases; bases with no gene match: 5. The DNA of the CDR3 is TGCGCCAGCAGCCCTTCGGACAGGGCCCAAGAGACCCAGTACTTC. It encodes CASSPSDRAQETQYF.

The chain is built from TRBV19 and TRBJ1-1; perhaps TRBD1 as D (5 bases). Germline V gives CDR1 LNHDA, CDR2 SQIVND (reference sequence). This CDR3 has 14 residues. Deletions cut 3 bases from V and 4 bases from J, with 12 bases between. DNA of the CDR3: TGTGCCAGTAGTATCCCCCTGGGACCCACTGAAGCTTTCTTT. Translated: CASSIPLGPTEAFF.

This clonotype showed up just a few times. This chain joins TRBV6-5 and TRBJ1-1; D remains ambiguous. The CDR3 length is 16 residues. Per germline, CDR1 MNHEY and CDR2 SVGAGI. The V and J ends lost 5 bases and 1 base respectively, with 17 bases between them. CDR3 nucleotides: TGTGCCAGCAGTCAAGGAAACGCTCACCGGAACACTGAAGCTTTCTTT. This gives the protein CASSQGNAHRNTEAFF.

The chain uses TRBV7-9 and TRBJ2-7; D might be TRBD2 (5 bases). Trimming took off 5 bases at V and 3 bases at J, with 14 bases between the two ends. Germline V CDR1 and CDR2: SEHNR, FQNEAQ (reference sequence). The CDR3 has 14 residues. The CDR3 bases are TGTGCCAGCAGCCCCCCGGGAACCCTCTACGAGCAGTACTTC. Residues: CASSPPGTLYEQYF.

The rearrangement joins TRBV7-9 to TRBJ2-6, with D tentatively TRBD1 (6 bases). CDR3 length equals 18 residues. V dropped 1 base and J dropped 4 bases, with 17 bases sitting between them. CDR1 is SEHNR, CDR2 FQNEAQ, per germline (reference sequence). The DNA of the CDR3 is TGTGCCAGCAGCTTAGGTCGGGACACGGGTCAAGGGGCCAACGTCCTGACTTTC. Protein sequence: CASSLGRDTGQGANVLTF.

This clonotype has ten or more counts. The J gene is TRBJ1-1, the V gene TRBV7-2, with TRBD1 as a possible D gene (5 bases). The germline V and J ends were trimmed by 5 bases and 5 bases, with 21 bases remaining between them. The CDR3 sequence is 16 residues long. The germline CDR1 and CDR2 sequences are SGHTA and FQGNSA. The CDR3 nucleotides are TGTGCCAGCAGCCTGCCTGACTTGGGGCTCGGGACTGAAGCTTTCTTT. Protein sequence: CASSLPDLGLGTEAFF.

This clonotype was seen only a few times. The chain joins TRBV6-6 to TRBJ2-7; 10 bases are shared with TRBD2. J lost 4 bases, V lost 4 bases, and 7 bases had no gene match. In germline, CDR1 is MNHNY, CDR2 SVGAGI (reference sequence). The CDR3 consists of 15 residues. In DNA, the CDR3 is TGTGCCAGCAGTTGGCTAGCGGGGGAACGATACGAGCAGTACTTC. Its translation is CASSWLAGERYEQYF.

In its sample, this clonotype was seen many times. The chain joins TRBV7-6 to TRBJ2-1; possible D gene TRBD2, 5 bases. The germline V gene encodes CDR1 SGHVS and CDR2 FNYEAQ. V lost 6 bases, J lost 12 bases, and 12 bases lay in between. This CDR3 spans 11 amino acids. CDR3 DNA sequence: TGTGCCAGCAGTTCTCGACGGGGGCAGTTCTTC. The encoded protein is CASSSRRGQFF.

The chain couples TRBV28 to TRBJ1-4, with D hard to call. The V and J ends lost 3 bases and 7 bases respectively, with 6 bases between them. Germline CDR1 reads MDHEN; CDR2 reads SYDVKM. The CDR3 is 12 residues long. CDR3 bases: TGTGCCAGCAGTTTTGCAGGTGAAAAACTGTTTTTT. Protein: CASSFAGEKLFF.

This clonotype was detected only a few times. This chain uses TRBV5-5 with TRBJ2-1, with 7 bases matching TRBD1. CDR1 is SGHKS, CDR2 YYEKEE, per germline (reference sequence). The J segment lost 2 bases and the V segment lost 3 bases, leaving 8 bases of the junction unmatched. The CDR3 runs to 16 residues. This CDR3 reads CASSSNRGPPYNEQFF. The DNA for the CDR3 is TGTGCCAGCAGCTCTAACAGGGGACCCCCCTACAATGAGCAGTTCTTC.

This clonotype has only a few counts. This chain uses TRBV2 with TRBJ1-1; tentatively, D is TRBD1 (6 bases). CDR3 length: 12 amino acids. In germline, CDR1 is SNHLY, CDR2 FYNNEI. Trimming took off 7 bases at V and 8 bases at J, with 14 bases between the two ends. CDR3 region: CASTVDSWEAFF. CDR3 nucleotide sequence: TGTGCCAGCACCGTGGACAGTTGGGAAGCTTTCTTT.

Concerning this clonotype itself: This may stem from a read error, because a much larger clone lies one nucleotide away. This chain links TRBV7-2 with TRBJ2-5; the match to TRBD1 covers 9 bases. CDR1 and CDR2 from the germline V gene are SGHTA and FQGNSA. This CDR3 is 15 amino acids long. J lost 5 bases, V lost 4 bases, and 8 bases had no gene match. The CDR3 nucleotides are TGTGCCAGCAGCTATCCCGACAGGGGGAAGGAGACCCAGTACTTC. This gives the protein CASSYPDRGKETQYF.

Worth noting for this clonotype: A much larger clone sits a single nucleotide away, making a read error possible. The J gene is TRBJ2-1, the V gene TRBV28; D might be TRBD2 (6 bases). This CDR3 region has 15 residues. Germline CDR1 MDHEN, CDR2 SYDVKM. The CDR3 DNA reads as TGTGCCAGCAGTTCATTTGTGGGGGGTAACAATGAGCAGTCCTTC. This codes for CASSSFVGGNNEQSF.

This clonotype has a count of ten or more. The rearrangement uses TRBV7-2 and TRBJ2-3, with D perhaps matching TRBD1 or TRBD2 (5 bases each). Trimming shortened V by 5 bases and J by 4 bases, and 16 bases separated the two germline ends. The CDR3 consists of 15 residues. Germline lookup yields CDR1 SGHTA and CDR2 FQGNSA. CDR3 protein: CASSIREREPDTQYF. CDR3 coding DNA: TGTGCCAGCAGCATCAGGGAGAGGGAGCCAGATACGCAGTATTTT.

At least ten counts were recorded for this clonotype. J is TRBJ1-5 and V is TRBV18, with a possible D match to TRBD1 (5 bases). This CDR3 is 17 amino acids long. The germline V gene has CDR1 KGHSH and CDR2 LQKENI. The V end was cut by 3 bases, the J end by 0 bases, with 15 bases between. The CDR3: CASSPGPIEYSNQPQHF. CDR3 bases: TGTGCCAGCTCACCGGGACCGATAGAATATAGCAATCAGCCCCAGCATTTT.

A few counts support this clonotype. The chain uses TRBV9 and TRBJ2-1; TRBD1 matches at 9 bases. The CDR3 extends over 16 amino acids. V dropped 0 bases and J dropped 4; count of bases not matched to a gene: 5. Looked up from germline, CDR1 is SGDLS and CDR2 is YYNGEE. The CDR3 loop is CASSVAPGQGYNEQFF. The CDR3 DNA is TGTGCCAGCAGCGTAGCACCGGGACAGGGTTACAATGAGCAGTTCTTC.

The genes are TRBV7-9 and TRBJ1-1; D is undetermined. Germline V gene data show CDR1 as SEHNR and CDR2 as FQNEAQ (reference sequence). This CDR3 is built from 12 residues. The V and J ends lost 7 bases and 3 bases respectively, with 9 bases between them. CDR3 coding DNA: TGTGCCAGCAACGACGGGGACACTGAAGCTTTCTTT. This translates into CASNDGDTEAFF.

This clonotype was detected only a few times. CDR3 sequence (DNA): TGTGCCTCTACAGGGGGCGACGGGGACACTGAAGCTTTCTTT. Translating it yields CASTGGDGDTEAFF. The chain links TRBV28 to TRBJ1-1; TRBD1 aligns across 9 bases. The CDR3 consists of 14 residues. From germline, CDR1 is MDHEN and CDR2 SYDVKM. The V gene end was trimmed by 11 bases and the J gene end by 3 bases; junction bases not matched to a gene: 10.

This chain connects TRBV7-9 to TRBJ2-1, with TRBD2 identical over 9 bases. The V gene's germline CDR1 is SEHNR and CDR2 FQNEAQ (reference sequence). The CDR3 contains 19 residues. Losses at the gene ends were 3 bases for V and 3 bases for J; bases not matched to a gene: 15. The chain's CDR3 is CASSFLGQRGATFYNEQFF. CDR3 bases: TGTGCCAGCAGCTTTTTGGGGCAGCGGGGGGCCACGTTCTACAATGAGCAGTTCTTC.

This clonotype has ten or more counts. The chain carries TRBV12-3 or TRBV12-4 and TRBJ2-1; 9 bases are shared with TRBD1. This CDR3 spans 15 amino acids. V was pared by 4 bases and J by 5 bases, with 6 bases of the junction left unmatched. The CDR3 sequence: CASSSGTGRHNEQFF. The CDR3 bases are TGTGCCAGCAGTTCCGGGACAGGGAGACACAATGAGCAGTTCTTC.

This clonotype was observed a few times. This chain connects TRBV28 to TRBJ2-1; perhaps TRBD1 as D (6 bases). CDR3 length: 14 residues. V lost 8 bases, J lost 8 bases, and 19 bases lay in between. Germline V lookup: CDR1 MDHEN, CDR2 SYDVKM. CDR3 in amino acids: CASRSRQVRDEQFF. The CDR3 bases are TGTGCCAGCCGGTCTCGACAGGTACGGGATGAGCAGTTCTTC.

V is TRBV10-3 and J is TRBJ2-6, with D possibly being TRBD1 (6 bases). Germline V gene lookup returns CDR1 ENHRY and CDR2 SYGVKD. The CDR3 spans 16 residues. With 7 bases removed from V and 1 base from J, the gap between germline ends came to 14 bases. The CDR3 DNA sequence: TGTGCCATCATTACCGACAGGCCATCTGGGGCCAACGTCCTGACTTTC. Translating it yields CAIITDRPSGANVLTF.

This clonotype was counted a single time. The rearrangement links TRBV7-3 to TRBJ2-3; no clear D. CDR3 length: 12 amino acids. Germline CDR1 reads SGHTA; CDR2 reads FQGTGA. The ends were cut back, 3 bases at V and 5 bases at J, with 6 bases in the middle. The CDR3 loop is CASSFNVDTQYF. The CDR3 nucleotides are TGTGCCAGCAGCTTTAACGTAGATACGCAGTATTTT.

As regards this clonotype: At one end, the junction sequence differs from germline, possibly due to a read error. The chain couples TRBV28 to TRBJ2-3; 10 nucleotides line up with TRBD2. Germline CDR1 reads MDHEN; CDR2 reads SYDVKM. This CDR3 is 18 amino acids long. CDR3 sequence (DNA): TGTGTCAGCAGTATCCTCCGGTGGGTAGCGGGGGGAGGTGATACGCAGTATTTT. This sequence encodes CVSSILRWVAGGGDTQYF.